The rows below give T cell receptor beta chains drawn from one sample of a study of human T cells and chemical hapten exposure. Using its own MiXCR run on the RACE reads, TCRdb lists one record per CDR3 protein. The data contain 84,000 or so distinct CDR3 sequences, roughly 10% of them singletons. This specimen consisted of whole blood, obtained in connection with sensitization to the hapten diphenylcyclopropenone (DPC). All receptors come from a woman aged 25-40 years with alopecia areata. Some clones in this sample may be carry-over from other donors' samples. Each CDR3 is given with its conserved first and last residue. Fields, in order: clone size, V gene, J gene, D gene, CDR3 protein, CDR3 DNA. A D gene is named only where the DNA matches it firmly. Clone size is stated in some rows and not others, as once, few, many or a class when expanded.

few	TRBV5-1	TRBJ2-7	TRBD2	CASSFTGLAIHEQYF	TGCGCCAGCAGCTTTACGGGACTAGCAATCCACGAGCAGTACTTC
many	TRBV5-4	TRBJ2-1	TRBD2	CASSSGTSGGPYNEQFF	TGTGCCAGCAGCTCCGGGACTAGCGGGGGGCCTTACAATGAGCAGTTCTTC
few	TRBV20-1	TRBJ2-1	TRBD2	CSARGGLASNEQFF	TGCAGTGCTAGAGGGGGACTAGCGAGTAATGAGCAGTTCTTC
many	TRBV7-2	TRBJ1-1	-	CASSLVWGTEAFF	TGTGCCAGCAGCTTAGTTTGGGGCACTGAAGCTTTCTTT
few	TRBV19	TRBJ1-4	-	CASSITDFNEKLFF	TGTGCCAGTAGTATCACGGACTTCAATGAAAAACTGTTTTTT
few	TRBV29-1	TRBJ2-1	-	CSVELGGPYNEQFF	TGCAGCGTGGAACTAGGGGGGCCCTACAATGAGCAGTTCTTC
many	TRBV5-1	TRBJ2-7	-	CASSLARAPHEQYF	TGCGCCAGCAGCTTGGCCAGGGCCCCACACGAGCAGTACTTC
-	TRBV7-2	TRBJ2-5	-	CASSLAETAAQYF	TGTGCCAGCAGCTTAGCAGAGACTGCGGCCCAGTACTTC
-	TRBV5-1	TRBJ2-3	-	CASSYSLADTQYF	TGCGCCAGCAGCTACAGCCTCGCGGATACGCAGTATTTT
many	TRBV29-1	TRBJ2-3	TRBD2	CSAGKGTSPDTQYF	TGCAGCGCCGGAAAGGGGACTAGCCCAGATACGCAGTATTTT
many	TRBV12-3/TRBV12-4	TRBJ1-5	-	CASSSGAYQPQHF	TGTGCCAGCAGTTCAGGTGCTTATCAGCCCCAGCATTTT
few	TRBV6-2/TRBV6-3	TRBJ2-3	-	CASSSGGRTDTQYF	TGTGCCAGCAGTTCAGGGGGGCGGACAGATACGCAGTATTTT
few	TRBV20-1	TRBJ2-1	-	CSASGEEQFF	TGCAGTGCTAGCGGAGAGGAGCAGTTCTTC
-	TRBV24-1	TRBJ2-1	TRBD2	CATGGGGDTNEQFF	TGTGCCACCGGCGGTGGGGGGGATACAAATGAGCAGTTCTTC
few	TRBV27	TRBJ1-3	-	CASSLQGRGGNTIYF	TGTGCCAGCAGTTTACAGGGTCGTGGGGGAAACACCATATATTTT
few	TRBV10-3	TRBJ1-4	-	CAISLSGDGEKLFF	TGTGCCATCAGTTTGTCGGGGGATGGGGAAAAACTGTTTTTT
many	TRBV12-3/TRBV12-4	TRBJ2-1	-	CASSLPSTGGEQFF	TGTGCCAGCAGTCTCCCTTCGACAGGCGGTGAGCAGTTCTTC
many	TRBV19	TRBJ2-1	TRBD1	CASSLPGQPQGVF	TGTGCCAGTAGTTTACCGGGACAGCCCCAGGGGGTCTTC
few	TRBV28	TRBJ1-2	-	CASSLIGGYGYTF	TGTGCCAGCAGTTTAATAGGCGGCTATGGCTACACCTTC
many	TRBV20-1	TRBJ2-7	-	CSASVPYEQYF	TGCAGTGCTAGCGTTCCCTACGAGCAGTACTTC
few	TRBV4-2	TRBJ1-1	TRBD1	CASSQAFGTANTEAFF	TGTGCCAGCAGCCAAGCCTTTGGGACAGCGAACACTGAAGCTTTCTTT
few	TRBV9	TRBJ2-5	-	CASSSRGSALLQETQYF	TGTGCCAGCAGCTCCCGGGGTAGCGCCTTGCTCCAAGAGACCCAGTACTTC
-	TRBV5-6	TRBJ1-1	TRBD1	CASSSHWDRNTEAFF	TGTGCCAGCAGCTCCCACTGGGACAGAAACACTGAAGCTTTCTTT
few	TRBV5-8	TRBJ1-1	-	CASSPGPRSWTEAFF	TGTGCCAGCAGCCCGGGCCCCCGTTCATGGACTGAAGCTTTCTTT
many	TRBV6-2/TRBV6-3	TRBJ1-5	-	CASSREGPQHF	TGTGCCAGCAGCCGCGAGGGGCCCCAGCATTTT
many	TRBV7-2	TRBJ1-3	-	CASSLFENTIYF	TGTGCCAGCAGCTTATTTGAAAACACCATATATTTT
few	TRBV2	TRBJ1-5	-	CASRTREGGNQPQHF	TGTGCCAGCAGGACCAGGGAAGGGGGCAATCAGCCCCAGCATTTT
many	TRBV12-3/TRBV12-4	TRBJ1-6	-	CASSLQTGTQGNSPLHF	TGTGCCAGCAGTTTACAAACCGGGACCCAAGGGAATTCACCCCTCCACTTT
-	TRBV11-2	TRBJ2-3	TRBD2	CASSSTRTRLTDTQYF	TGTGCCAGCAGCTCCACGCGGACTAGGCTCACAGATACGCAGTATTTT
many	TRBV12-3/TRBV12-4	TRBJ2-5	TRBD1	CASRGTGKETQYF	TGTGCCAGCAGAGGGACAGGAAAAGAGACCCAGTACTTC
-	TRBV28	TRBJ2-7	TRBD2	CASSLIYPGLAGEQYF	TGTGCCAGCAGTTTAATCTATCCGGGACTAGCGGGAGAGCAGTACTTC
many	TRBV7-9	TRBJ1-3	-	CASSLTSGNTIYF	TGTGCCAGCAGCTTAACCTCTGGAAACACCATATATTTT
many	TRBV28	TRBJ1-5	-	CASSLRRLAQPQHF	TGTGCCAGCAGTTTACGTCGCCTTGCTCAGCCCCAGCATTTT
-	TRBV5-1	TRBJ2-2	-	CASSLRGSPNTGELFF	TGCGCCAGCAGCTTGCGAGGGAGTCCGAACACCGGGGAGCTGTTTTTT
many	TRBV6-5	TRBJ1-6	-	CASRPQGHINSPLHF	TGTGCCAGCAGGCCCCAGGGACACATTAATTCACCCCTCCACTTT
-	TRBV5-1	TRBJ1-1	-	CASSTGQRSLNTEAFF	TGCGCCAGCAGCACAGGACAGAGGTCTTTGAACACTGAAGCTTTCTTT
many	TRBV7-7	TRBJ2-3	TRBD2	CASSPGGEGAQYF	TGTGCCAGCAGCCCCGGGGGGGAGGGGGCGCAGTATTTT
many	TRBV11-2	TRBJ2-7	TRBD2	CASSLKGIRSGSNEQYF	TGTGCCAGCAGCTTAAAGGGAATACGTAGCGGGAGTAACGAGCAGTACTTC
many	TRBV9	TRBJ2-2	TRBD1	CASRGTENTGELFF	TGTGCCAGCCGTGGGACAGAGAACACCGGGGAGCTGTTTTTT
many	TRBV25-1	TRBJ1-4	-	CATGGTLGEKLFF	TGTGCCACCGGGGGGACGTTGGGAGAAAAACTGTTTTTT
many	TRBV5-1	TRBJ2-7	-	CASSPTAGPYEQYF	TGCGCCAGCAGCCCGACGGCAGGGCCCTACGAGCAGTACTTC
many	TRBV28	TRBJ1-1	-	CASSFNTEAFF	TGTGCCAGCAGTTTTAACACTGAAGCTTTCTTT
few	TRBV2	TRBJ2-3	-	CASSSLLRTDTQYF	TGTGCCAGCAGTAGCCTACTCCGCACAGATACGCAGTATTTT